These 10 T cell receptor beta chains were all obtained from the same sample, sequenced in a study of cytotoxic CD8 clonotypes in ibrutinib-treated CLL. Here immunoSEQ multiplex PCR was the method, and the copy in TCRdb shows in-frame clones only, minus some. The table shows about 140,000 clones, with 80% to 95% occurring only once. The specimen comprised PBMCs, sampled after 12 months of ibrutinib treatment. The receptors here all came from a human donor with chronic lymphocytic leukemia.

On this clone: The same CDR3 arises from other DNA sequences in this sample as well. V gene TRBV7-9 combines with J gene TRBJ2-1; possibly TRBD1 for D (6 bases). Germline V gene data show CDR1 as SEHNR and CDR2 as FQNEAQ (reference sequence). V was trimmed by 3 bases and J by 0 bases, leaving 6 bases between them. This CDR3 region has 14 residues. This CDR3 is CASSLDSSYNEQFF. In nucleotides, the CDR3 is TGTGCCAGCAGCTTGGACAGCTCCTACAATGAGCAGTTCTTC.

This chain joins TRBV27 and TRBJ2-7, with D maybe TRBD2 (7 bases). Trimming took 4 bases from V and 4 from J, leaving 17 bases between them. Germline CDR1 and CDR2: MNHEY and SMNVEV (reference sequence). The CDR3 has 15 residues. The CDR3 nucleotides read TGTGCCAGCAGTTGGGGTGGGGGAGGGGGATACGAGCAGTACTTC. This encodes CASSWGGGGGYEQYF.

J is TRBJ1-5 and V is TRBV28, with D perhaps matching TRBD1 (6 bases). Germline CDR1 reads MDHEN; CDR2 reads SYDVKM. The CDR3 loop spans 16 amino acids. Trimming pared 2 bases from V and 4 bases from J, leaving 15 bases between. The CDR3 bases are TGTGCCAGCAGTTTAAATGGGGGCTTCGGGAATCAGCCCCAGCATTTT. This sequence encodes CASSLNGGFGNQPQHF.

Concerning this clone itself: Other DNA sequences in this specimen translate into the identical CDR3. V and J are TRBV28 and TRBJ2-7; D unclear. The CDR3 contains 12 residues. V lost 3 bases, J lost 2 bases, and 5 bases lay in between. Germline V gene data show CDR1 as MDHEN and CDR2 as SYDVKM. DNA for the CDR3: TGTGCCAGCAGTTTCCGCCCCTACGAGCAGTACTTC. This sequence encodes CASSFRPYEQYF.

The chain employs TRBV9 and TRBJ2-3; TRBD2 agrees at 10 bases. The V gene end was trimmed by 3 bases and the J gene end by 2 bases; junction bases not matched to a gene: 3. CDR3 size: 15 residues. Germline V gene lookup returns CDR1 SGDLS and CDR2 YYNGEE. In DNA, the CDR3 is TGTGCCAGCAGCGGGACTAGCGGAATCACAGATACGCAGTATTTT. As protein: CASSGTSGITDTQYF.

CDR3 sequence reads: CASRANSNTGELFF. CDR3 nucleotides: TGTGCCAGCAGGGCTAACTCGAACACCGGGGAGCTGTTTTTT. The chain uses TRBV6-5 and TRBJ2-2; D is unclear. Germline-derived CDR1 and CDR2 are MNHEY and SVGAGI. This CDR3 comprises 14 residues. V was clipped by 6 bases and J by 0 bases, with 8 bases between them.

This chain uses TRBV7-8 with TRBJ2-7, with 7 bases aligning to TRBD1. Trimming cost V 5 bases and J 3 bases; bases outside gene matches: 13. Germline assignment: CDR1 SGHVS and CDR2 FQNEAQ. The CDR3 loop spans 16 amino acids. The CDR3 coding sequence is TGTGCCAGCAGCGACCGTAACAGGGGCGGAAACTACGAGCAGTACTTC. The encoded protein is CASSDRNRGGNYEQYF.

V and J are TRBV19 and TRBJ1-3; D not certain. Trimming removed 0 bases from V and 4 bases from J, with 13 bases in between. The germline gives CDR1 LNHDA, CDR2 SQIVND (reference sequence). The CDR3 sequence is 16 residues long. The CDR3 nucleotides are TGTGCCAGTAGTATAGATACGTGGGGAAGAGGAAACACCATATATTTT. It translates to CASSIDTWGRGNTIYF.

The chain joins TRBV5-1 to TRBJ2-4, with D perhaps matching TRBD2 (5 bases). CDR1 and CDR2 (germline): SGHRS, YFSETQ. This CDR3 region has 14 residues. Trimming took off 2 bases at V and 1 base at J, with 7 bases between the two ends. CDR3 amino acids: CASSFEGAKNIQYF. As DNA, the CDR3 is TGCGCCAGCAGCTTCGAGGGCGCCAAAAACATTCAGTACTTC.

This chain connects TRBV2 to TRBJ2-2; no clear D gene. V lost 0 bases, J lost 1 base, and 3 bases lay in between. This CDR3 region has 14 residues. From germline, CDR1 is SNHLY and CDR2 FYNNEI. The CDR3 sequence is CASSEAGNTGELFF. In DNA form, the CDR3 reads TGTGCCAGCAGTGAAGCAGGGAACACCGGGGAGCTGTTTTTT.